These 27 T cell receptor beta chains originate from one sample sequenced in a study of cytomegalovirus exposure and HLA in healthy donors. The PCR contained 60 Vbeta and 13 Jbeta primers. The method was immunoSEQ multiplex PCR; TCRdb's version includes in-frame clones alone and lacks a portion of them. This table lists 75,000 to 95,000 clones. What was sequenced was PBMCs. These receptors all come from a woman in her sixties in good health and CMV-seronegative.

This rearrangement joins TRBV5-1 to TRBJ2-6; no clear D. The CDR3 covers 17 residues. The V and J ends lost 1 base and 1 base respectively, with 12 bases between them. Germline loops: CDR1 SGHRS, CDR2 YFSETQ. The CDR3 is CASSLRALTSGANVLTF. Here the CDR3 DNA reads TGCGCCAGCAGCTTGCGAGCGCTCACTTCTGGGGCCAACGTCCTGACTTTC.

The chain is built from TRBV6-4 and TRBJ1-2; tentatively, D is TRBD1 (5 bases). Germline-derived CDR1 and CDR2 are MRHNA and SNTAGT. The CDR3 extends over 13 amino acids. V lost 3 bases, J lost 7 bases, and 12 bases lay in between. As DNA, the CDR3 is TGTGCCAGCAGTGAAGAAGGGGTAGGTGGCTACACCTTC. It codes for CASSEEGVGGYTF.

This rearrangement joins TRBV10-3 to TRBJ1-6, with 9 bases lining up with TRBD1. The CDR3 is made up of 13 amino acids. The V gene's germline CDR1 is ENHRY and CDR2 SYGVKD. J was trimmed by 5 bases and V by 11 bases; bases with no gene match: 4. The DNA of the CDR3 is TGTGCCGCCCGGGACAGGGATAATTCACCCCTCCACTTT. As protein: CAARDRDNSPLHF.

The rearrangement links TRBV19 to TRBJ1-5; 7 bases are shared with TRBD1. CDR1 is LNHDA and CDR2 is SQIVND in the germline V gene (reference sequence). The CDR3 runs 14 residues. J gave up 9 bases and V 4 bases, and 9 bases lay outside the gene matches. CDR3 DNA sequence: TGTGCCAGTAGTACCATACAGGGGATGGCGCCCCAGCATTTT. Protein product: CASSTIQGMAPQHF.

The genes are TRBV7-2 and TRBJ1-2, with 7 bases that match TRBD1. CDR3 size: 12 residues. V shed 5 bases and J 7 bases; nucleotides not matched to a gene: 4. Germline-derived CDR1 and CDR2 are SGHTA and FQGNSA. DNA of the CDR3: TGTGCCAGCAGCAGGCGACAGGGTGGCTACACCTTC. Its translation: CASSRRQGGYTF.

The V gene is TRBV29-1, the J gene TRBJ1-2; 7 bases are shared with TRBD1. V lost 4 bases to trimming and J lost 7 bases; unmatched junction nucleotides: 9. The CDR3 consists of 13 residues. Germline values: CDR1 SQVTM, CDR2 ANQGSEA. CDR3 sequence: CSVAFGTVSGYTF. The DNA of the CDR3 is TGCAGCGTTGCTTTCGGGACAGTAAGTGGCTACACCTTC. Based on the CDR3 plus reference TRBV29-1 and TRBJ1-2, the full variable domain is SAVISQKPSRDICQRGTSLTIQCQVDSQVTMMFWYRQQPGQSLTLIATANQGSEATYESGFVIDKFPISRPNLTFSTLTVSNMSPEDSSIYLCSVAFGTVSGYTFGSGTRLTVV.

V is TRBV10-1 and J is TRBJ2-3; weak D call: TRBD1 (5 bases). CDR3 length: 13 amino acids. CDR1 is WNHNN and CDR2 is SYGVQD in the germline V gene (reference sequence). V shed 3 bases and J shed 5 bases, with 9 bases lying between them. The CDR3 sequence: CASSDRVLDTQYF. CDR3 DNA: TGCGCCAGCAGTGACAGGGTGCTAGATACGCAGTATTTT.

V usage is TRBV19 and J usage is TRBJ2-2; 10 bases align to TRBD1. V dropped 4 bases and J dropped 4; count of bases not matched to a gene: 3. CDR1 and CDR2 from the germline V gene are LNHDA and SQIVND (reference sequence). The CDR3 is 15 residues long. CDR3 region: CASSTGTGVTGELFF. CDR3 in DNA: TGTGCCAGTAGTACCGGGACAGGGGTCACCGGGGAGCTGTTTTTT. The full variable domain, in which reference TRBV19 and TRBJ2-2 provide the parts outside the CDR3, is DGGITQSPKYLFRKEGQNVTLSCEQNLNHDAMYWYRQDPGQGLRLIYYSQIVNDFQKGDIAEGYSVSREKKESFPLTVTSAQKNPTAFYLCASSTGTGVTGELFFGEGSRLTVL.

The chain employs TRBV30 and TRBJ1-2, with 11 bases that match TRBD1. After removal of 2 bases from V and 0 bases from J, the junction contained 5 bases not matched to a gene. Germline CDR1 reads GTSNPN; CDR2 reads SVGIG (reference sequence). This CDR3 is built from 16 residues. CDR3 region: CAWSRGGQGANYGYTF. CDR3 coding DNA: TGTGCCTGGAGTAGGGGGGGACAGGGGGCTAACTATGGCTACACCTTC.

The chain recombines TRBV28 with TRBJ1-2, with 8 nucleotides matching TRBD1. Germline V gene lookup returns CDR1 MDHEN and CDR2 SYDVKM. This CDR3 spans 16 amino acids. After removal of 6 bases from V and 2 bases from J, the junction contained 11 bases not matched to a gene. The CDR3 nucleotides are TGTGCCAGCAGCCAGGGGCAGGGGGCGTCGAACTATGGCTACACCTTC. Translating it yields CASSQGQGASNYGYTF.

The chain is built from TRBV14 and TRBJ2-5; tentative D call: TRBD2 (6 bases). The germline V gene encodes CDR1 SGHDN and CDR2 FVKESK. V lost 1 base to trimming and J lost 1 base, with 10 bases between them. The CDR3 contains 15 residues. CDR3 in DNA: TGTGCCAGCAGCCAAGGTTCTAGCGTCCAAGAGACCCAGTACTTC. The encoded protein is CASSQGSSVQETQYF. Full variable domain (outside the CDR3, taken from reference TRBV14 and TRBJ2-5): EAGVTQFPSHSVIEKGQTVTLRCDPISGHDNLYWYRRVMGKEIKFLLHFVKESKQDESGMPNNRFLAERTGGTYSTLKVQPAELEDSGVYFCASSQGSSVQETQYFGPGTRLLVL.

The chain carries TRBV2 and TRBJ2-5, with TRBD2 matching over 12 bases. The DNA end is a closer match to TRBJ2-7, so the J assignment may be wrong. Germline V gives CDR1 SNHLY, CDR2 FYNNEI. The length of the CDR3 is 14 residues. The CDR3 region has the DNA TGTGCCAGCAGGGGACTAGCGGGTCGCTACGAGCAGTACTTC. This gives the protein CASRGLAGRYEQYF.

The V gene is TRBV6-4, the J gene TRBJ2-7; the D gene is possibly TRBD1 (5 bases). Germline V gene data show CDR1 as MRHNA and CDR2 as SNTAGT. This CDR3 spans 18 amino acids. The germline V and J ends were trimmed by 6 bases and 2 bases, with 26 bases remaining between them. CDR3 coding DNA: TGTGCCAGCAGGGAATTCTTTCGAGATAGCAGGGCCCCCTACGAGCAGTACTTC. Amino acids: CASREFFRDSRAPYEQYF.

CDR3 in amino acids: CASPASGSSYEQYF. In DNA form, the CDR3 reads TGTGCCAGCCCCGCTAGCGGGAGCTCCTACGAGCAGTACTTC. The chain recombines TRBV28 with TRBJ2-5; 10 bases are shared with TRBD2. The J call may be faulty, since TRBJ2-7 better matches the DNA end. The length of the CDR3 is 14 residues. Germline CDR1 and CDR2: MDHEN and SYDVKM.

The chain carries TRBV30 and TRBJ1-2; perhaps TRBD1 as D (5 bases). The CDR3 has 16 amino acids. Trimming took off 6 bases at V and 8 bases at J, with 28 bases between the two ends. From germline, CDR1 is GTSNPN and CDR2 SVGIG (reference sequence). For the CDR3, the DNA is TGTGCCTGCTCCCAAGCCCCCAGGGTCATGACGTCGGGCTACACCTTC. This gives the protein CACSQAPRVMTSGYTF. Drawing the rest from reference TRBV30 and TRBJ1-2, the complete variable domain is SQTIHQWPATLVQPVGSPLSLECTVEGTSNPNLYWYRQAAGRGLQLLFYSVGIGQISSEVPQNLSASRPQDRQFILSSKKLLLSDSGFYLCACSQAPRVMTSGYTFGSGTRLTVV.

V gene TRBV5-1 combines with J gene TRBJ2-2; 10 positions agree with TRBD1. This CDR3 region has 16 residues. Germline lookup yields CDR1 SGHRS and CDR2 YFSETQ. The V segment lost 4 bases and the J segment 7 bases; nucleotides outside the gene matches: 10. The CDR3 bases are TGCGCCAGCAGCGGCGGCGACAGGGGGCAAGTCGGGGAGCTGTTTTTT. It is translated as CASSGGDRGQVGELFF.

This rearrangement joins TRBV6-6 to TRBJ1-4, with D tentatively TRBD1 (5 bases). Trimming left V 10 bases short and J 5 bases short, with 8 bases between. The V gene's germline CDR1 is MNHNY and CDR2 SVGAGI (reference sequence). CDR3 size: 11 residues. The CDR3 is CAIQGNEKLFF. CDR3 nucleotide sequence: TGTGCCATCCAGGGAAATGAAAAACTGTTTTTT.

V is TRBV7-9 and J is TRBJ2-6, with 7 bases aligning to TRBD1. This CDR3 has 18 residues. The trim removed 5 bases at V and 3 bases at J, leaving 13 bases unmatched. Germline lookup yields CDR1 SEHNR and CDR2 FQNEAQ (reference sequence). The CDR3 region has the DNA TGTGCCAGCAGCGTGTGGCGACAGGGCCTTTTTGGGGCCAACGTCCTGACTTTC. Residues: CASSVWRQGLFGANVLTF.

The chain is built from TRBV5-5 and TRBJ2-6; 9 positions match TRBD1. V lost 4 bases, J lost 2 bases, and 7 bases stayed unmatched. This CDR3 contains 17 residues. Germline CDR1 and CDR2: SGHKS and YYEKEE (reference sequence). CDR3 in amino acids: CASSVTGGAAGANVLTF. CDR3 bases: TGTGCCAGCAGCGTCACAGGGGGCGCTGCTGGGGCCAACGTCCTGACTTTC.

The chain couples TRBV27 to TRBJ1-2; 7 bases map to TRBD1. The V segment lost 5 bases and the J segment 8 bases; nucleotides outside the gene matches: 5. The CDR3 sequence is 12 residues long. CDR1 and CDR2 (germline): MNHEY, SMNVEV (reference sequence). The CDR3 reads CASSPTGVGYTF. The CDR3 DNA sequence: TGTGCCAGCAGTCCTACAGGGGTCGGCTACACCTTC.

The J gene is TRBJ2-3, the V gene TRBV18; D is unclear. Germline-derived CDR1 and CDR2 are KGHSH and LQKENI. V lost 6 bases and J lost 2, with 12 bases in between. The CDR3 sequence is 14 residues long. CDR3: CASSPGGITDTQYF. Here the CDR3 DNA reads TGTGCCAGCTCTCCTGGCGGTATCACAGATACGCAGTATTTT.

The V call is TRBV5-6, the J call TRBJ2-7; D is undetermined. Germline CDR1 reads SGHDT; CDR2 reads YYEEEE. The germline V and J ends were trimmed by 1 base and 1 base, with 6 bases remaining between them. The CDR3 extends over 13 amino acids. The CDR3 DNA sequence: TGTGCCAGCAGCTTGCACAGATCCTACGAGCAGTACTTC. The encoded protein is CASSLHRSYEQYF.

CDR3 loop: CASSSGWRASYEQYF. In DNA form, the CDR3 reads TGTGCCAGCAGCTCGGGGTGGAGGGCGTCCTACGAGCAGTACTTC. V is TRBV5-8 and J is TRBJ2-7; weak D call: TRBD2 (6 bases). Germline V lookup: CDR1 SGHTS, CDR2 YDEGEE. The CDR3 sequence is 15 residues long. V was pared by 3 bases and J by 1 base, with 14 bases between.

The chain couples TRBV11-2 to TRBJ2-7; tentatively, D is TRBD1 (9 bases). CDR3 length: 17 amino acids. Germline V lookup: CDR1 SGHAT, CDR2 FQNNGV. V shed 6 bases and J shed 3 bases, with 24 bases lying between them. CDR3 residues: CASRIPGGTGLHYEQYF. CDR3 DNA sequence: TGTGCCAGCAGGATCCCGGGGGGGACAGGGCTCCACTACGAGCAGTACTTC.

V usage is TRBV6-1 and J usage is TRBJ2-2; TRBD1 matches at 8 bases. The ends lost 2 bases at V and 2 bases at J; junction bases unmatched: 10. CDR3 size: 18 residues. CDR1 MNHNS and CDR2 SASEGT come from the germline V gene. CDR3 sequence: CASSERGQALINTGELFF. Written as DNA, the CDR3 is TGTGCCAGCAGTGAAAGGGGACAGGCCCTAATAAACACCGGGGAGCTGTTTTTT.

The rearrangement uses TRBV28 and TRBJ2-1; 13 nucleotides agree with TRBD2. The CDR3 totals 18 residues. Germline lookup yields CDR1 MDHEN and CDR2 SYDVKM. V shed 2 bases, J shed 4 bases, and the junction held 8 bases outside the gene matches. The CDR3 DNA sequence: TGTGCCAGCAGTTTAGGCTGGACTAGCGGGAGACGGTACAATGAGCAGTTCTTC. This codes for CASSLGWTSGRRYNEQFF.

The rearrangement uses TRBV5-1 and TRBJ1-1; 10 bases match TRBD1. J was trimmed by 3 bases and V by 2 bases; bases with no gene match: 1. CDR3 size: 14 residues. Germline V CDR1 and CDR2: SGHRS, YFSETQ. This CDR3 is CASSFGTGDTEAFF. The CDR3 nucleotides are TGCGCCAGCAGCTTTGGGACAGGGGACACTGAAGCTTTCTTT.